This TCR beta chain was recovered during a study of OX40 agonist ivuxolimab in advanced cancers. Study-level information: Ivuxolimab is a fully human IgG2 antibody that activates OX40 (CD134). Participants could have had prior anti-PD-1, anti-PD-L1 or anti-CTLA-4 therapy, and around 43% had some.

General study findings and limits: Among the lowest peripheral clonal expansion occurred in 0.1-3.0 mg/kg partial responders.

Remarks on this clone: Its antigen is still unknown.

Sequenced by immunoSEQ multiplex PCR; TCRdb stores in-frame clones only, minus some. The repertoire holds about 66,000 clones, with roughly 80% as singletons. Patients were excluded for autoimmune disease history or systemic immunosuppression. The clonotype comes from an adult with an advanced solid tumor such as melanoma, head and neck, liver or kidney cancer. The sample was CD4+ or CD8+ T cells sorted from blood, taken in a trial of the OX40 agonist ivuxolimab.

CDR3 sequence (DNA): TGTGCCAGCAGATCCTGGGGCACTAGCGGGGCCAAAAAAGAGACCCAGTACTTC. Translating gives CASRSWGTSGAKKETQYF. The rearrangement links TRBV11-2 to TRBJ2-5; TRBD2 matches 10 bases. Unmatched junction bases numbered 16, after V lost 6 bases and J lost 3 bases. The V gene's germline CDR1 is SGHAT and CDR2 FQNNGV. This CDR3 region has 18 residues.